Following are 31 T cell receptor beta chains from one sample sequenced in a study of post-analysis software for immune sequencing data. Findings of the study overall: Controls showed lower frequencies than patients for 5 or 6 TRBV segments, and TRBV5-6, TRBV5-1 and TRBV20-1 were among these.

Researchers reported that TCR beta cDNA libraries carried unique molecular identifiers. Using its own MiXCR run on the PCR reads, TCRdb lists one record per CDR3 protein. The table records about 200,000 distinct CDR3 sequences, around 29% of them present only once. These TCRs' antigens remain unknown. Specimen: blood. These receptors were obtained from a girl under 18 with multiple sclerosis.

This clonotype was counted a few times. This chain connects TRBV7-9 to TRBJ1-6; D call uncertain. The CDR3 extends over 12 amino acids. With 3 bases removed from V and 7 bases from J, the gap between germline ends came to 4 bases. Germline V lookup: CDR1 SEHNR, CDR2 FQNEAQ (reference sequence). For the CDR3, the DNA is TGTGCCAGCAGCTTGGCAAATTCACCCCTCCACTTT. Translation gives CASSLANSPLHF.

The sample holds many counts of this clonotype. This sequence joins TRBV29-1 and TRBJ1-2, with a possible D match to TRBD1 (5 bases). Germline CDR1 reads SQVTM; CDR2 reads ANQGSEA. Trimming took 3 bases from V and 4 from J, leaving 9 bases between them. The CDR3 has 12 residues. The CDR3 reads CSVEKGPYGYTF. CDR3 DNA: TGCAGCGTTGAGAAGGGACCCTATGGCTACACCTTC.

This clonotype showed up many times. This chain links TRBV12-3 or TRBV12-4 with TRBJ1-2; D gene ambiguous. Trimming removed 3 bases from V and 6 bases from J, with 11 bases in between. This CDR3 has 13 amino acids. The CDR3 DNA sequence: TGTGCCAGCAGTTTGGAGACATTTCATGGCTACACCTTC. This sequence encodes CASSLETFHGYTF.

The chain links TRBV6-1 to TRBJ2-1, with 8 bases matching TRBD2. The CDR3 is 15 amino acids. V lost 5 bases to trimming and J lost 2 bases; unmatched junction nucleotides: 5. Germline V CDR1 and CDR2: MNHNS, SASEGT. The CDR3 spells CASSMWGLAYNEQFF. DNA for the CDR3: TGTGCCAGCAGTATGTGGGGACTAGCCTACAATGAGCAGTTCTTC.

This clonotype was detected many times. The V gene is TRBV5-1, the J gene TRBJ2-5, with 8 bases that match TRBD1. CDR1 SGHRS and CDR2 YFSETQ come from the germline V gene. V lost 4 bases, J lost 3 bases, and 5 bases stayed unmatched. There are 14 residues in the CDR3. The CDR3 here is CASSRETGEETQYF. CDR3 DNA sequence: TGCGCCAGCAGCCGCGAGACAGGGGAAGAGACCCAGTACTTC.

This clonotype was detected only once. A much larger clone lies one base from this, so it may be a read error. V and J are TRBV7-2 and TRBJ2-1, with 9 bases matching TRBD2. CDR1 and CDR2 from the germline V gene are SGHTA and FQGNSA. The CDR3 is 17 amino acids. Trimming cost V 5 bases and J 2 bases; bases outside gene matches: 10. The CDR3 sequence is CASSTGASGVTYNEQFF. For the CDR3, the DNA is TGTGCCAGCAGCACAGGGGCTAGCGGGGTCACCTACAATGAGCAGTTCTTC.

This clonotype was recorded at least ten times. The CDR3 protein is CATSRSMGTYEQYF. CDR3 bases: TGTGCCACCAGCAGGTCAATGGGGACCTACGAGCAGTACTTC. This chain joins TRBV15 and TRBJ2-7, with no clear D. The V gene's germline CDR1 is LNHNV and CDR2 YYDKDF (reference sequence). The V end was cut by 3 bases, the J end by 2 bases, with 11 bases between. CDR3 size: 14 residues.

The rearrangement uses TRBV9 and TRBJ2-1; D is uncertain. Trimming shortened V by 0 bases and J by 10 bases, and 11 bases separated the two germline ends. Germline values: CDR1 SGDLS, CDR2 YYNGEE. The CDR3 loop spans 13 amino acids. The CDR3 coding sequence is TGTGCCAGCAGCGTAGACCATAGTCCCGAGCAGTTCTTC. Translation: CASSVDHSPEQFF. The full variable domain, rest sourced from reference TRBV9 and TRBJ2-1, is DSGVTQTPKHLITATGQRVTLRCSPRSGDLSVYWYQQSLDQGLQFLIQYYNGEERAKGNILERFSAQQFPDLHSELNLSSLELGDSALYFCASSVDHSPEQFFGPGTRLTVL.

This clonotype was observed a few times. This sequence joins TRBV7-2 and TRBJ2-1; a possible D gene is TRBD2 (6 bases). The germline V gene encodes CDR1 SGHTA and CDR2 FQGNSA. The CDR3 is 13 residues long. V shed 3 bases and J shed 5 bases, with 8 bases lying between them. Written as DNA, the CDR3 is TGTGCCAGCAGCTTCCGGACTAACAATGAGCAGTTCTTC. Translation: CASSFRTNNEQFF.

The gene calls are TRBV20-1 and TRBJ2-5; TRBD2 matches at 7 bases. This CDR3 is built from 16 residues. V trimming: 1 base; J trimming: 5 bases; junction bases outside the gene matches: 13. Germline assignment: CDR1 DFQATT and CDR2 SNEGSKA (reference sequence). CDR3 protein: CSARGGGRGIGETQYF. DNA of the CDR3: TGCAGTGCTAGAGGGGGGGGACGAGGGATCGGGGAGACCCAGTACTTC.

In its sample, this clonotype was seen a few times. The chain uses TRBV29-1 and TRBJ1-1, with 7 bases lining up with TRBD1. The germline gives CDR1 SQVTM, CDR2 ANQGSEA. The CDR3 sequence is 12 residues long. V lost 3 bases, J lost 4 bases, and 2 bases stayed unmatched. The CDR3 DNA is TGCAGCGTTGACAGGGGGGGCACTGAAGCTTTCTTT. This encodes CSVDRGGTEAFF.

The rearrangement uses TRBV4-1 and TRBJ1-5; D uncertain. This CDR3 region has 15 residues. The V end lost 0 bases, the J end lost 3 bases, and 9 bases lay between the germline ends. Looked up from germline, CDR1 is MGHRA and CDR2 is YSYEKL. In DNA form, the CDR3 reads TGCGCCAGCAGCCAAGATCTGAGTTTCAATCAGCCCCAGCATTTT. Amino acid sequence: CASSQDLSFNQPQHF.

The chain combines TRBV20-1 with TRBJ2-1, with a weak D call TRBD1 (6 bases). Trimming removed 0 bases from V and 5 bases from J, with 11 bases in between. This CDR3 is built from 14 residues. Germline lookup yields CDR1 DFQATT and CDR2 SNEGSKA (reference sequence). The CDR3 region is CSARDSGQNNEQFF. The CDR3 nucleotides read TGCAGTGCTAGAGATTCCGGACAGAACAATGAGCAGTTCTTC.

The chain is built from TRBV20-1 and TRBJ2-5; D is perhaps TRBD1 (5 bases). CDR1 is DFQATT, CDR2 SNEGSKA, per germline (reference sequence). The CDR3 contains 15 residues. Deletions cut 2 bases from V and 4 bases from J, with 17 bases between. The CDR3 here is CSARKIEQAAETQYF. CDR3 coding DNA: TGCAGTGCTAGAAAAATAGAACAGGCGGCAGAGACCCAGTACTTC.

In DNA, the CDR3 is TGTGCCCGCCCCGAGCGGACAGGGTACAATGAGCAGTTCTTC. It is translated as CARPERTGYNEQFF. The J gene is TRBJ2-1, the V gene TRBV6-5; 8 positions agree with TRBD1. The CDR3 loop spans 14 amino acids. The V gene's germline CDR1 is MNHEY and CDR2 SVGAGI. V was pared by 11 bases and J by 4 bases, with 10 bases of the junction left unmatched.

This chain connects TRBV27 to TRBJ1-2; 12 bases fit TRBD1. Germline CDR1 and CDR2: MNHEY and SMNVEV (reference sequence). The CDR3 extends over 17 amino acids. V lost 4 bases and J lost 8; bases outside the gene matches: 14. CDR3 bases: TGTGCCAGCAGTTCCCGTTCTCCGGGACAGGGGGCGTGGGGCTACACCTTC. It codes for CASSSRSPGQGAWGYTF.

The chain recombines TRBV6-6 with TRBJ1-5, with 8 bases lining up with TRBD1. CDR1 and CDR2 (germline): MNHNY, SVGAGI (reference sequence). V dropped 5 bases and J dropped 6; count of bases not matched to a gene: 6. CDR3 length equals 14 residues. The CDR3 nucleotides are TGTGCCAGCAGTAAACAGGGGGATGTTCAGCCCCAGCATTTT. It is translated as CASSKQGDVQPQHF.

This clonotype was detected ten times or more. The V gene is TRBV9, the J gene TRBJ1-2, with 10 bases matching TRBD1. V was clipped by 3 bases and J by 4 bases; unmatched bases: 6. This CDR3 is 15 amino acids long. The germline CDR1 and CDR2 sequences are SGDLS and YYNGEE. CDR3 in amino acids: CASSGGGTGVYGYTF. In DNA form, the CDR3 reads TGTGCCAGCAGCGGCGGAGGGACAGGGGTCTATGGCTACACCTTC.

This clonotype was seen a handful of times. V is TRBV4-1 and J is TRBJ2-4; 9 positions agree with TRBD1. The ends lost 5 bases at V and 0 bases at J; junction bases unmatched: 11. The CDR3 has 18 residues. Looked up from germline, CDR1 is MGHRA and CDR2 is YSYEKL. The CDR3 spells CASSEGNYRGQAKNIQYF. CDR3 nucleotides: TGCGCCAGCAGCGAAGGAAATTACAGGGGGCAAGCCAAAAACATTCAGTACTTC.

There are many counts of this clonotype. The J gene is TRBJ1-4, the V gene TRBV12-3 or TRBV12-4, with D perhaps matching TRBD1 (5 bases). This CDR3 is built from 14 residues. Trimming removed 6 bases at V and 8 bases at J, with 16 bases between. Here the CDR3 reads CASSLTREGEKLFF. CDR3 coding DNA: TGTGCCAGCAGCCTCACCAGGGAAGGAGAAAAACTGTTTTTT.

The V and J genes are TRBV4-1 and TRBJ1-1; D is unclear. CDR1 and CDR2 (germline): MGHRA, YSYEKL. Trimming removed 0 bases at V and 4 bases at J, with 15 bases between. CDR3 length equals 16 residues. The CDR3: CASSQDVEGPSTEAFF. The CDR3 nucleotides are TGCGCCAGCAGCCAAGATGTCGAGGGTCCAAGCACTGAAGCTTTCTTT.

This clonotype has only a few counts. The rearrangement uses TRBV28 and TRBJ1-6; no firm D call. This CDR3 comprises 15 residues. From germline, CDR1 is MDHEN and CDR2 SYDVKM. With 11 bases removed from V and 3 bases from J, the gap between germline ends came to 17 bases. CDR3 loop: CAGSPSGRYNSPLHF. The CDR3 coding sequence is TGTGCCGGCTCCCCCTCTGGGCGCTATAATTCACCCCTCCACTTT.

This sequence joins TRBV5-1 and TRBJ2-1, with 9 nucleotides matching TRBD2. Germline-derived CDR1 and CDR2 are SGHRS and YFSETQ. There are 18 residues in the CDR3. With V trimmed by 3 bases and J by 5 bases, 15 bases remained unmatched. CDR3 region: CASSYRRSTSGSHNEQFF. The CDR3 DNA reads as TGCGCCAGCAGCTATAGGCGGTCGACTAGCGGATCCCACAATGAGCAGTTCTTC.

This clonotype has only a few counts. The chain carries TRBV29-1 and TRBJ2-4; D possibly matches TRBD1 or TRBD2 (6 bases each). V was cut by 8 bases and J by 13 bases, with 24 bases left in between. CDR1 is SQVTM and CDR2 is ANQGSEA in the germline V gene. The CDR3 consists of 13 residues. CDR3 residues: CSLRDVAWGAQYF. The CDR3 DNA reads as TGCAGCCTCCGGGACGTTGCGTGGGGGGCCCAGTACTTC.

Ten or more counts support this clonotype. The V call is TRBV24-1, the J call TRBJ2-1; D not resolved. Trimming took 9 bases from V and 5 from J, leaving 13 bases between them. This CDR3 region has 13 residues. Germline CDR1 and CDR2: KGHDR and SFDVKD. Here the CDR3 reads CATCRANDNEQFF. CDR3 nucleotide sequence: TGTGCCACCTGCCGGGCCAACGACAATGAGCAGTTCTTC.

Note on this clonotype: A much larger clone is a single base away; this may be a read error. The chain couples TRBV6-1 to TRBJ2-5; 12 nucleotides align to TRBD2. The J call is in doubt because the DNA end fits TRBJ2-7 better. CDR1 MNHNS and CDR2 SASEGT come from the germline V gene. CDR3 length equals 14 residues. Here the CDR3 reads CTSTRLAGDYEQYF. The CDR3 DNA reads TGTACCAGCACCCGACTAGCGGGGGACTACGAGCAGTACTTC.

Of note for this clonotype: No conserved phenylalanine or tryptophan is present at the end of the CDR3, so a read error is the likely explanation. The chain has TRBV12-3 or TRBV12-4 and TRBJ2-3; the D gene is possibly TRBD2 (6 bases). Trimming shortened V by 4 bases and J by 3 bases, and 17 bases separated the two germline ends. The length of the CDR3 is 16 residues. This chain's CDR3 is CASSSMGGVRTDTQYS. The CDR3 coding sequence is TGTGCCAGCAGTTCCATGGGCGGGGTGAGAACAGATACGCAGTATTCT.

This clonotype appeared many times. V usage is TRBV7-6 and J usage is TRBJ2-6; a possible D gene is TRBD2 (7 bases). V was pared by 5 bases and J by 4 bases, with 12 bases between. This CDR3 has 15 residues. The germline V gene encodes CDR1 SGHVS and CDR2 FNYEAQ. The CDR3 loop reads CASSQGGAGANVLTF. In nucleotides, the CDR3 is TGTGCCAGCAGCCAAGGGGGGGCAGGGGCCAACGTCCTGACTTTC.

This clonotype was seen a few times. The genes are TRBV4-2 and TRBJ2-1, with 9 bases lining up with TRBD2. The V gene end was trimmed by 0 bases and the J gene end by 6 bases; junction bases not matched to a gene: 18. This CDR3 has 20 residues. CDR1 and CDR2 (germline): LGHNA, YNFKEQ. CDR3 in amino acids: CASSQDQSGGTSARPNEQFF. The CDR3 DNA reads as TGTGCCAGCAGCCAAGATCAGAGCGGGGGGACCTCCGCACGCCCCAATGAGCAGTTCTTC.

At least ten counts were recorded for this clonotype. The gene calls are TRBV7-9 and TRBJ2-1; 8 bases fit TRBD1. Germline lookup yields CDR1 SEHNR and CDR2 FQNEAQ (reference sequence). V was clipped by 0 bases and J by 7 bases; unmatched bases: 5. CDR3 length: 15 residues. The CDR3 region is CASSLAQGARNEQFF. In nucleotides, the CDR3 is TGTGCCAGCAGCTTAGCCCAGGGGGCCCGGAATGAGCAGTTCTTC.

This clonotype occurred many times. The rearrangement uses TRBV12-3 or TRBV12-4 and TRBJ2-3, with no clear D. The V end lost 4 bases, the J end lost 4 bases, and 6 bases lay between the germline ends. The length of the CDR3 is 12 residues. The CDR3, as DNA: TGTGCCAGCAGTTGGGTGGCAGATACGCAGTATTTT. It yields the protein CASSWVADTQYF.